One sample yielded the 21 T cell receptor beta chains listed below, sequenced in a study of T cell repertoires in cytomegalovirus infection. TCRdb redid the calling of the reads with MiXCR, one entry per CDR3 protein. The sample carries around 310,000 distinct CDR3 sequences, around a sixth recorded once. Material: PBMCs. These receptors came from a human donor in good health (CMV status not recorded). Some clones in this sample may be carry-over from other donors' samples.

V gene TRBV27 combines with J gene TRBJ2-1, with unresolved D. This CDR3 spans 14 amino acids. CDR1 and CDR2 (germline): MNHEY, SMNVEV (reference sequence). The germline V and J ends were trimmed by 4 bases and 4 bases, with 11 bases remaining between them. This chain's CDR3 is CASSSQTVYNEQFF. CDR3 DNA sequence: TGTGCCAGCAGTTCCCAAACAGTTTACAATGAGCAGTTCTTC.

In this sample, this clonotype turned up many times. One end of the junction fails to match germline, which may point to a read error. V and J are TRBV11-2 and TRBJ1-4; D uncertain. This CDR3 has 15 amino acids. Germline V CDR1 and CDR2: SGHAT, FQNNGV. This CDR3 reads CASSPSGGTNEKLFF. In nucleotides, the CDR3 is TGTGCCAGCAGCCCCAGCGGAGGAACTAACGAAAAACTGTTTTTT.

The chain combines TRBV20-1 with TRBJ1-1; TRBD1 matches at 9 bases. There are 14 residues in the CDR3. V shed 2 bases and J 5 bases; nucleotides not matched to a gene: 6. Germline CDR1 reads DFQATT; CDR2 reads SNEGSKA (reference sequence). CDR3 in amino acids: CSARYPDRGTEAFF. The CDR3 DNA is TGCAGTGCTAGATACCCGGACAGGGGAACTGAAGCTTTCTTT.

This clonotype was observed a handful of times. This CDR3 reads CASRRATESGELFF. The DNA for the CDR3 is TGTGCCAGCAGGAGGGCTACCGAGTCCGGGGAGCTGTTTTTT. The J gene is TRBJ2-2, the V gene TRBV6-4; a possible D gene is TRBD2 (5 bases). The V gene lost 6 bases and the J gene lost 6 bases, with 14 bases spanning the gap. This CDR3 has 14 amino acids. Germline V gene lookup returns CDR1 MRHNA and CDR2 SNTAGT.

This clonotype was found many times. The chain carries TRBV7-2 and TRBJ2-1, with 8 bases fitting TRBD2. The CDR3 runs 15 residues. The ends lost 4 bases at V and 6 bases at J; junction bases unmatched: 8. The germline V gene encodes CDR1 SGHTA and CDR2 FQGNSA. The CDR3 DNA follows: TGTGCCAGCAGCTCACTAGCGGTTTGGGGCAATGAGCAGTTCTTC. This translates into CASSSLAVWGNEQFF.

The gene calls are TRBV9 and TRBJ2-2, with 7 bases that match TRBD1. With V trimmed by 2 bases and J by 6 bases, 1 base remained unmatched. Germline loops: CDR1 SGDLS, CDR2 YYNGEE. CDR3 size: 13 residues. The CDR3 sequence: CASSVGTAGELFF. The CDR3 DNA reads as TGTGCCAGCAGCGTTGGGACAGCCGGGGAGCTGTTTTTT.

CDR3 sequence: CASSDRWLSNQPQHF. The CDR3 DNA sequence: TGTGCCAGCTCTGACAGGTGGCTGAGTAATCAGCCCCAGCATTTT. The rearrangement uses TRBV6-5 and TRBJ1-5; maybe TRBD1 (6 bases). This CDR3 region has 15 residues. Germline CDR1 reads MNHEY; CDR2 reads SVGAGI. The V and J ends lost 8 bases and 4 bases respectively, with 18 bases between them.

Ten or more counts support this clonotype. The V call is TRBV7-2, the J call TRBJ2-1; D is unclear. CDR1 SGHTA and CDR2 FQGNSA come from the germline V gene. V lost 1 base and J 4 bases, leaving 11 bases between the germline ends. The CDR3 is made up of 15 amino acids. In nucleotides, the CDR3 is TGTGCCAGCAGCTTAGGTTTGGGCAGTTACAATGAGCAGTTCTTC. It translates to CASSLGLGSYNEQFF.

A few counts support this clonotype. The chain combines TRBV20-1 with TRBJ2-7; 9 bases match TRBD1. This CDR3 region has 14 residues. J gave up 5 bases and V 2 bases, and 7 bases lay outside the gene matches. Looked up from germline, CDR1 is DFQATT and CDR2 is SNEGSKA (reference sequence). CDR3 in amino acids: CSARSRGQGNEQYF. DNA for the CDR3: TGCAGTGCTAGATCCCGGGGACAGGGTAACGAGCAGTACTTC.

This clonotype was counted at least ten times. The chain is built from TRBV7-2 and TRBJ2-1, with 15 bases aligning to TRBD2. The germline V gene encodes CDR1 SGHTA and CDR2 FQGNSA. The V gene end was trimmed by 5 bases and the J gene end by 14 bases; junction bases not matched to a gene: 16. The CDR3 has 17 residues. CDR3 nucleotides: TGTGCCAGCAGCCCCACTCCCGGGACTAGCGGGGGGCCGTTCGAGTTCTTC. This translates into CASSPTPGTSGGPFEFF.

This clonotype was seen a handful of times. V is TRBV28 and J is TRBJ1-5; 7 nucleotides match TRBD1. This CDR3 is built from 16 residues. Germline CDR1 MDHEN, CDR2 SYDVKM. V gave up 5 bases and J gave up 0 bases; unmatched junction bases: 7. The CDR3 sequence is CASSPPQGNSNQPQHF. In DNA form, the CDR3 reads TGTGCCAGCAGTCCGCCACAGGGGAATAGCAATCAGCCCCAGCATTTT.

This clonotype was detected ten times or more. The CDR3 reads CASSGTGSKETQYF. Here the CDR3 DNA reads TGTGCCAGCAGCGGGACAGGCTCCAAAGAGACCCAGTACTTC. The rearrangement uses TRBV12-3 or TRBV12-4 and TRBJ2-5, with 8 bases that match TRBD1. The CDR3 has 14 residues. V lost 6 bases, J lost 3 bases, and 6 bases stayed unmatched.

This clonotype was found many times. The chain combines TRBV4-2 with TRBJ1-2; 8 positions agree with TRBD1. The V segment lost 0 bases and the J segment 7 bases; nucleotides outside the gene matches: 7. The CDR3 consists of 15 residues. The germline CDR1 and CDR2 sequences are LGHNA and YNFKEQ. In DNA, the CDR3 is TGTGCCAGCAGCCAAGAAAGGGCAGGGGGCGGTGGCTACACCTTC. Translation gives CASSQERAGGGGYTF.

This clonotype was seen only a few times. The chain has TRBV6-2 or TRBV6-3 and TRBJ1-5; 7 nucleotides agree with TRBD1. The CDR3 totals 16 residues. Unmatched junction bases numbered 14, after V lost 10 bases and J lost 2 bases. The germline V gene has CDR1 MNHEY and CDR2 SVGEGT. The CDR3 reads CATANQGGRGNQPQHF. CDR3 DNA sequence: TGTGCCACCGCGAACCAAGGGGGCAGGGGCAATCAGCCCCAGCATTTT.

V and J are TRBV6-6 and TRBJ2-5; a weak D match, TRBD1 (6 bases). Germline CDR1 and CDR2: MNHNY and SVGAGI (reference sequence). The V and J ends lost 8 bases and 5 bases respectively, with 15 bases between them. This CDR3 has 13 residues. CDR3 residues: CASGAGQRETQYF. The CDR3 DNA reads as TGTGCCAGCGGAGCCGGACAGAGGGAGACCCAGTACTTC.

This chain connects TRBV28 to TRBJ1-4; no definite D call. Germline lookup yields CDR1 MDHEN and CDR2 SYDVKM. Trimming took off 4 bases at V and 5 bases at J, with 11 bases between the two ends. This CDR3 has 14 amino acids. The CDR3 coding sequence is TGTGCCAGCAGTTATCGGCAGATCAATGAAAAACTGTTTTTT. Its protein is CASSYRQINEKLFF.

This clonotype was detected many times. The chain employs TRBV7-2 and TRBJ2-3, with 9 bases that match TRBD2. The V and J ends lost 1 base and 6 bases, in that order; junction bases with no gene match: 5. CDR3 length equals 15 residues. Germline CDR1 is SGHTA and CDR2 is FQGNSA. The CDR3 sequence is CASSLGGGAVDTQYF. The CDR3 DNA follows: TGTGCCAGCAGCTTAGGCGGGGGGGCCGTCGATACGCAGTATTTT.

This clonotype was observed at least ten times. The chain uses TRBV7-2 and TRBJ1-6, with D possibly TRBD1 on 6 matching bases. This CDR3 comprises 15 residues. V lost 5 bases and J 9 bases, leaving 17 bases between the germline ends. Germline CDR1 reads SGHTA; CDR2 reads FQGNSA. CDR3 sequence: CASSQPQGHASPLHF. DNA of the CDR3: TGTGCCAGCAGCCAGCCACAGGGCCACGCTTCACCCCTCCACTTT. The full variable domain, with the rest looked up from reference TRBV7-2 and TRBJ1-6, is GAGVSQSPSNKVTEKGKDVELRCDPISGHTALYWYRQSLGQGLEFLIYFQGNSAPDKSGLPSDRFSAERTGGSVSTLTIQRTQQEDSAVYLCASSQPQGHASPLHFGNGTRLTVT.

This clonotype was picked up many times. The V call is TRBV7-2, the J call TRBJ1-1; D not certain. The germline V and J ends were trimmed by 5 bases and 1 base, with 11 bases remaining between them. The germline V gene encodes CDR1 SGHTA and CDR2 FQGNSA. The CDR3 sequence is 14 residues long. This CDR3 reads CASSMRSENTEAFF. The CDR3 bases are TGTGCCAGCAGCATGCGAAGTGAGAACACTGAAGCTTTCTTT. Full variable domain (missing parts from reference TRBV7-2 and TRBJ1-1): GAGVSQSPSNKVTEKGKDVELRCDPISGHTALYWYRQSLGQGLEFLIYFQGNSAPDKSGLPSDRFSAERTGGSVSTLTIQRTQQEDSAVYLCASSMRSENTEAFFGQGTRLTVV.

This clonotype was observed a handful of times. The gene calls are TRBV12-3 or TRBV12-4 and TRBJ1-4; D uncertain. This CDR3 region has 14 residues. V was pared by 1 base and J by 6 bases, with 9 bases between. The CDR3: CASSLGHSYEKLFF. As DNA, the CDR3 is TGTGCCAGCAGTTTAGGACACTCATATGAAAAACTGTTTTTT.

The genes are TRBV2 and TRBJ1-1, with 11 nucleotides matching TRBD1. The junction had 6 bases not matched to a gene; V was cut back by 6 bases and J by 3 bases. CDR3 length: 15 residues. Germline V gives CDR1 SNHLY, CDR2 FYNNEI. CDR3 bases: TGTGCCAGCAGAGCTCGGACAGGGGGCCACACTGAAGCTTTCTTT. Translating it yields CASRARTGGHTEAFF.